These 14 T cell receptor beta chains were all obtained from the same sample, sequenced in a study of PD-1 blockade in classical Hodgkin lymphoma. The data were produced by immunoSEQ multiplex PCR, yet TCRdb's version contains in-frame clones alone and is incomplete. Of 25,000 to 35,000 clones in the sample, 85% were seen once. Brentuximab vedotin exposure varied, and every patient relapsed after autologous stem cell transplantation. CD4+ T cells were purified from thawed PBMCs by negative selection. The sample consisted of CD4+ T cells from blood, taken at baseline. The receptors derive from a human donor with classical Hodgkin lymphoma.

The rearrangement links TRBV30 to TRBJ1-6, with D uncertain. Between the trimmed V and J ends, which lost 3 bases and 9 bases, there was a span of 9 bases. Germline CDR1 is GTSNPN and CDR2 is SVGIG (reference sequence). CDR3 length: 12 amino acids. CDR3 protein: CAWRVNGSPLHF. In nucleotides, the CDR3 is TGTGCCTGGAGGGTAAACGGTTCACCCCTCCACTTT.

The sample holds one count of this clone. The germline gene is not matched at one end of the junction; a read error may be the cause. The chain uses TRBV5-4 and TRBJ1-1, with a possible D match to TRBD1 (6 bases). CDR1 SGHNT and CDR2 YYREEE come from the germline V gene (reference sequence). This CDR3 region has 16 residues. Here the CDR3 DNA reads TGTGCCAGCAGACAAGACAGGAACTTCATGAACACTGAGGCTTTCTTT. It specifies CASRQDRNFMNTEAFF.

V and J are TRBV7-9 and TRBJ1-1, with a weak D call TRBD1 (5 bases). The CDR3 is made up of 16 amino acids. The ends were cut back, 6 bases at V and 5 bases at J, with 22 bases in the middle. Germline CDR1 SEHNR, CDR2 FQNEAQ (reference sequence). CDR3 loop: CASSYTSGGGGTEAFF. In nucleotides, the CDR3 is TGTGCCAGCAGTTACACGTCCGGCGGGGGGGGAACTGAAGCTTTCTTT.

The chain has TRBV7-2 and TRBJ2-6; 8 bases agree with TRBD1. V shed 5 bases, J shed 2 bases, and the junction held 5 bases outside the gene matches. The CDR3 sequence is 16 residues long. Per germline, CDR1 SGHTA and CDR2 FQGNSA. The CDR3 here is CASSLRTGTGANVLTF. Written as DNA, the CDR3 is TGTGCCAGCAGCCTACGGACAGGGACTGGGGCCAACGTCCTGACTTTC.

This sequence joins TRBV5-1 and TRBJ2-1; D may be TRBD2 (6 bases). CDR3 length equals 16 residues. Germline V gene sequence: CDR1 SGHRS, CDR2 YFSETQ. The V end was cut by 0 bases, the J end by 7 bases, with 17 bases between. CDR3 protein: CASSLATGARINEQFF. The CDR3 DNA follows: TGCGCCAGCAGCTTGGCAACGGGAGCAAGAATTAATGAGCAGTTCTTC.

The gene calls are TRBV18 and TRBJ2-3, with D possibly called TRBD1 or TRBD2 (5 bases each). Germline V gene data show CDR1 as KGHSH and CDR2 as LQKENI. This CDR3 spans 13 amino acids. The V end lost 1 base, the J end lost 5 bases, and 7 bases lay between the germline ends. The CDR3 DNA sequence: TGTGCCAGCTCACCACGGGACGGAGATACGCAGTATTTT. This translates into CASSPRDGDTQYF.

The chain joins TRBV19 to TRBJ2-1; 11 nucleotides match TRBD1. Germline V gene data show CDR1 as LNHDA and CDR2 as SQIVND (reference sequence). Trimming removed 6 bases from V and 7 bases from J; junction bases left unmatched: 11. The length of the CDR3 is 16 residues. The CDR3 DNA reads TGTGCCAGTAGGGACAGGGGGCCGGACGTAGGAAATGAGCAGTTCTTC. Translated, it gives CASRDRGPDVGNEQFF.

This chain joins TRBV5-6 and TRBJ1-1; D gene unclear. CDR1 is SGHDT, CDR2 YYEEEE, per germline. This CDR3 spans 15 amino acids. Trimming stripped 0 bases from V and 1 base from J, with 10 bases between. The CDR3 bases are TGTGCCAGCAGCTTGGTGGGCATGGGGAACACTGAAGCTTTCTTT. Translated: CASSLVGMGNTEAFF.

The chain joins TRBV10-1 to TRBJ2-2; D unclear. The V gene lost 8 bases and the J gene lost 0 bases, with 7 bases spanning the gap. The CDR3 has 13 residues. Germline-derived CDR1 and CDR2 are WNHNN and SYGVQD (reference sequence). The CDR3 coding sequence is TGCGCCAGCGGACGTTCGAACACCGGGGAGCTGTTTTTT. Amino acids: CASGRSNTGELFF.

The gene calls are TRBV18 and TRBJ1-3, with D maybe TRBD1 (5 bases). Germline CDR1 is KGHSH and CDR2 is LQKENI. This CDR3 has 15 residues. The V gene lost 3 bases and the J gene lost 0 bases, with 9 bases spanning the gap. CDR3 nucleotides: TGTGCCAGCTCACCGGGGACGGACTCTGGAAACACCATATATTTT. Residues: CASSPGTDSGNTIYF.

This clone has just one count. Written as DNA, the CDR3 is TGTGCCTGGGAGCAGGGGACTAGGTCCTACGAGCAGTACTTC. Translating it yields CAWEQGTRSYEQYF. The chain employs TRBV30 and TRBJ2-7, with 8 bases identical to TRBD2. Germline V CDR1 and CDR2: GTSNPN, SVGIG (reference sequence). V lost 5 bases to trimming and J lost 1 base; unmatched junction nucleotides: 7. The CDR3 extends over 14 amino acids.

The chain is built from TRBV6-5 and TRBJ2-1; no clear D. The CDR3 is 15 residues long. CDR1 and CDR2 from the germline V gene are MNHEY and SVGAGI. V lost 2 bases and J 4 bases, leaving 12 bases between the germline ends. The CDR3 protein is CASSYEESRYNEQFF. The CDR3, as DNA: TGTGCCAGCAGTTACGAGGAGTCCCGATACAATGAGCAGTTCTTC.

Here the CDR3 reads CASSVRTRQTAFF. CDR3 bases: TGTGCCAGCAGTGTTAGGACACGACAAACGGCTTTCTTT. The V gene is TRBV6-1, the J gene TRBJ1-1; weak D call: TRBD1 (5 bases). This CDR3 has 13 residues. Trimming removed 4 bases from V and 11 bases from J, with 17 bases in between. Germline assignment: CDR1 MNHNS and CDR2 SASEGT.

The chain joins TRBV6-1 to TRBJ2-1; 15 bases are a match to TRBD2. CDR3 size: 20 residues. V dropped 0 bases and J dropped 0; count of bases not matched to a gene: 6. CDR1 is MNHNS, CDR2 SASEGT, per germline. The CDR3 DNA sequence: TGTGCCAGCAGTGAAGCACGGGGACTAGCGGGAGGAAGCTCCTACAATGAGCAGTTCTTC. This encodes CASSEARGLAGGSSYNEQFF.